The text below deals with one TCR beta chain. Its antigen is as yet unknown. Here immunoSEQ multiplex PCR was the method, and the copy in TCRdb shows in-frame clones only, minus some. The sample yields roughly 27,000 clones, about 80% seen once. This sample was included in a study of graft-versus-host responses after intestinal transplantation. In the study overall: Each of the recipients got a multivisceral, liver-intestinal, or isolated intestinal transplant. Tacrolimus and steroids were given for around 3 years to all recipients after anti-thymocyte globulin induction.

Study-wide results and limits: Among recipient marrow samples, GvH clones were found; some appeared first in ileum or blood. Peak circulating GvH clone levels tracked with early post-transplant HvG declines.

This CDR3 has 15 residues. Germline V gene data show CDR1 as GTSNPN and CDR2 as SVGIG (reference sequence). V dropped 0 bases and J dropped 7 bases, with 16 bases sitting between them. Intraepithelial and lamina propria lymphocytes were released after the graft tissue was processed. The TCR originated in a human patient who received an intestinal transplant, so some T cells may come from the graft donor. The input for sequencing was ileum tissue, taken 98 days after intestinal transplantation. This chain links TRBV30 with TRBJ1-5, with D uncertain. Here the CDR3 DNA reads TGTGCCTGGAGTGTAATTTGGGGAAATGGGCAGCCCCAGCATTTT. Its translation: CAWSVIWGNGQPQHF.